The 9 T cell receptor beta chains below come from one sample, sequenced in a study of shared clonotypes between healthy human individuals (dated by TCRdb to the early 2020s). Libraries came from the immunoSEQ multiplex PCR assay. Not all clones reach the TCRdb copy of this immuneACCESS table, which keeps in-frame sequences only. Checked studies attribute under half of the gap to unresolved V genes and leave the rest unexplained. Across this sample there are around 1 million clones, with approximately 80% seen only once. About 1.5% of the sample rests with the top ten. The sample taken for sequencing was memory CD4+ T cells sorted from blood. Read against the paper, the sample's cell subset or site label means: CD45RA-negative fraction. The receptors come from a man aged 18 to 29 in good health.

The chain recombines TRBV6-5 with TRBJ1-5; tentative D call: TRBD1 (5 bases). Germline-derived CDR1 and CDR2 are MNHEY and SVGAGI. V shed 6 bases and J shed 6 bases, with 12 bases lying between them. CDR3 length: 13 residues. DNA for the CDR3: TGTGCCAGCAGCCCCGATAGGGGTCAGCCCCAGCATTTT. Amino acids: CASSPDRGQPQHF.

Points on this clone: Additional DNA sequences in this sample encode the identical CDR3. The genes are TRBV30 and TRBJ2-3, with D perhaps matching TRBD2 (5 bases). This CDR3 region has 12 residues. Germline CDR1 and CDR2: GTSNPN and SVGIG (reference sequence). V lost 3 bases and J 6 bases, leaving 10 bases between the germline ends. CDR3 in DNA: TGTGCCTGGAGGGCGGGTAGGGATACGCAGTATTTT. It encodes CAWRAGRDTQYF.

This chain connects TRBV19 to TRBJ1-6; D is unclear. The germline gives CDR1 LNHDA, CDR2 SQIVND (reference sequence). The CDR3 is 13 residues long. V was clipped by 1 base and J by 10 bases, with 8 bases between them. The DNA of the CDR3 is TGTGCCAGTAGTATAGCGGCTTCATCACCCCTCCACTTT. As protein: CASSIAASSPLHF.

Only a few counts were recorded for this clone. V usage is TRBV29-1 and J usage is TRBJ1-1, with D unclear. CDR3 length: 10 amino acids. V gave up 6 bases and J gave up 6 bases, with 8 bases separating them. CDR1 and CDR2 (germline): SQVTM, ANQGSEA. The CDR3 DNA is TGCAGCGTGACAATCTCTGAAGCTTTCTTT. Its protein product is CSVTISEAFF.

This chain joins TRBV12-5 and TRBJ1-6, with unresolved D. V lost 4 bases and J 3 bases, leaving 7 bases between the germline ends. The CDR3 spans 14 residues. The V gene's germline CDR1 is LGHNT and CDR2 FRNRAP. CDR3 in DNA: TGTGCTAGTGGTTACGGGAGCTATAATTCACCCCTCCACTTT. Residues: CASGYGSYNSPLHF.

The J gene is TRBJ2-7, the V gene TRBV29-1; 8 bases agree with TRBD1. Germline CDR1 SQVTM, CDR2 ANQGSEA. With 7 bases clipped from V and 3 bases from J, the junction kept 5 bases outside the gene matches. The CDR3 contains 12 residues. The CDR3 loop reads CSAGQGGYEQYF. The CDR3 coding sequence is TGCAGCGCTGGACAGGGCGGCTACGAGCAGTACTTC.

The CDR3 is CAISEFGGTGELFF. The CDR3 DNA sequence: TGTGCCATCAGTGAGTTCGGGGGGACCGGGGAGCTGTTTTTT. This rearrangement joins TRBV10-3 to TRBJ2-2, with 7 bases aligning to TRBD2. The CDR3 spans 14 residues. Germline V gene lookup returns CDR1 ENHRY and CDR2 SYGVKD. V was clipped by 1 base and J by 5 bases; unmatched bases: 1.

This clone was observed once. Here the CDR3 reads CASRDTVPSGNTIYF. The CDR3 coding sequence is TGTGCCAGCAGGGACACCGTCCCCTCTGGAAACACCATATATTTT. The chain employs TRBV6-1 and TRBJ1-3; TRBD1 might be the D (5 bases). This CDR3 is built from 15 residues. The V gene's germline CDR1 is MNHNS and CDR2 SASEGT. V lost 6 bases to trimming and J lost 0 bases, with 12 bases between them.

This sequence joins TRBV6-6 and TRBJ1-5, with D perhaps matching TRBD1 (6 bases). CDR3 size: 14 residues. Per germline, CDR1 MNHNY and CDR2 SVGAGI (reference sequence). V lost 3 bases, J lost 5 bases, and 11 bases lay in between. CDR3 loop: CASSYRAGDQPQHF. As DNA, the CDR3 is TGTGCCAGCAGTTATCGGGCAGGGGATCAGCCCCAGCATTTT.